One and the same sample provided the 16 T cell receptor beta chains below, sequenced in a study of cytomegalovirus exposure and HLA in healthy donors. The primer mix had 60 Vbeta and 13 Jbeta primers. Method: immunoSEQ multiplex PCR; TCRdb's copy keeps in-frame clones and lacks some. The table has around 45,000 clones, around 74% seen once; the top ten hold roughly 6.3%. Sequencing input: PBMCs. The source is a man aged 25-45 years in good health and CMV-seronegative.

Written as DNA, the CDR3 is TGTGCCATCAGTGATAGCCTAACGACCTACGAGCAGTACTTC. Its protein is CAISDSLTTYEQYF. The V and J genes are TRBV10-3 and TRBJ2-7; D is ambiguous. Germline assignment: CDR1 ENHRY and CDR2 SYGVKD. This CDR3 has 14 residues. The germline V and J ends were trimmed by 3 bases and 2 bases, with 11 bases remaining between them.

The rearrangement joins TRBV6-5 to TRBJ2-5; perhaps TRBD2 as D (5 bases). The better agreement between TRBJ2-7 and the DNA end casts doubt on the J call. The CDR3 has 13 residues. The germline gives CDR1 MNHEY, CDR2 SVGAGI. CDR3 residues: CASSRLTSAEQYF. CDR3 DNA sequence: TGTGCCAGCAGCCGACTAACTAGTGCCGAGCAGTACTTC.

This clone was observed a handful of times. The genes are TRBV7-9 and TRBJ1-1; D not resolved. Germline CDR1 and CDR2: SEHNR and FQNEAQ (reference sequence). V was clipped by 2 bases and J by 5 bases, with 6 bases between them. The CDR3 totals 12 residues. CDR3 amino acids: CASSLTGTEAFF. The CDR3 nucleotides read TGTGCCAGCAGCTTAACGGGAACTGAAGCTTTCTTT. Full variable domain (missing parts from reference TRBV7-9 and TRBJ1-1): DTGVSQNPRHKITKRGQNVTFRCDPISEHNRLYWYRQTLGQGPEFLTYFQNEAQLEKSRLLSDRFSAERPKGSFSTLEIQRTEQGDSAMYLCASSLTGTEAFFGQGTRLTVV.

The chain combines TRBV7-9 with TRBJ2-7; 9 bases line up with TRBD1. V was clipped by 4 bases and J by 6 bases; unmatched bases: 13. Germline lookup yields CDR1 SEHNR and CDR2 FQNEAQ (reference sequence). The length of the CDR3 is 16 residues. Written as DNA, the CDR3 is TGTGCCAGCAGCTCGCCGGGACAGGGTACAGAAGGCGAGCAGTACTTC. Translating it yields CASSSPGQGTEGEQYF.

The chain employs TRBV5-1 and TRBJ1-4; D is possibly TRBD1 (5 bases). The CDR3 is made up of 15 amino acids. CDR1 is SGHRS, CDR2 YFSETQ, per germline. Trimming removed 4 bases at V and 8 bases at J, with 18 bases between. The CDR3 region is CASSTGLRDREKLFF. The CDR3 bases are TGCGCCAGCAGCACTGGTCTCAGGGATCGGGAAAAACTGTTTTTT.

This clone was detected a few times. V usage is TRBV5-6 and J usage is TRBJ1-1; no clear D. V was clipped by 0 bases and J by 5 bases, with 14 bases between them. The CDR3 runs 15 residues. CDR1 is SGHDT and CDR2 is YYEEEE in the germline V gene. The CDR3 nucleotides are TGTGCCAGCAGCTTGGAGAAAGGTCCGGGAACTGAAGCTTTCTTT. This encodes CASSLEKGPGTEAFF.

This clone was observed a few times. The chain employs TRBV19 and TRBJ2-4; D might be TRBD1 (7 bases). Trimming stripped 5 bases from V and 8 bases from J, with 13 bases between. Germline CDR1 and CDR2: LNHDA and SQIVND (reference sequence). This CDR3 is 13 amino acids long. The CDR3 here is CASSGGGADIQYF. The CDR3, as DNA: TGTGCCAGTAGTGGAGGGGGCGCTGACATTCAGTACTTC.

For the CDR3, the DNA is TGTGCCAGCAGTCAGATGAGACTAGCGGGGAAATACGAGCAGTACTTC. Translated, it gives CASSQMRLAGKYEQYF. This chain connects TRBV7-9 to TRBJ2-7, with TRBD2 matching over 11 bases. The CDR3 length is 16 residues. With 6 bases clipped from V and 4 bases from J, the junction kept 11 bases outside the gene matches. Germline CDR1 SEHNR, CDR2 FQNEAQ (reference sequence).

As DNA, the CDR3 is TGTGCCAGCAGTTACTCTTCGGGAGGGCCAGGGGAGCAGTTCTTC. Translating gives CASSYSSGGPGEQFF. The chain recombines TRBV6-6 with TRBJ2-1; 8 bases map to TRBD2. The CDR3 runs 15 residues. Germline V CDR1 and CDR2: MNHNY, SVGAGI (reference sequence). V shed 0 bases and J 10 bases; nucleotides not matched to a gene: 8.

The genes are TRBV10-3 and TRBJ2-1, with 7 bases that match TRBD1. V was clipped by 7 bases and J by 6 bases; unmatched bases: 6. The CDR3 consists of 13 residues. The V gene's germline CDR1 is ENHRY and CDR2 SYGVKD. The CDR3 sequence is CAITTGESNEQFF. In DNA, the CDR3 is TGTGCCATCACAACAGGGGAATCCAATGAGCAGTTCTTC.

The V and J genes are TRBV6-5 and TRBJ2-5; 10 bases agree with TRBD1. CDR1 MNHEY and CDR2 SVGAGI come from the germline V gene. There are 14 residues in the CDR3. Trimming at V came to 2 bases and at J to 11 bases, leaving 8 bases not matched to a gene. The CDR3 spells CASSYRQGAEEQYF. The CDR3 bases are TGTGCCAGCAGTTACCGACAGGGGGCTGAGGAGCAGTACTTC.

This sequence joins TRBV5-1 and TRBJ2-5; maybe TRBD2 (5 bases). Trimming left V 0 bases short and J 2 bases short, with 20 bases between. The CDR3 has 18 residues. Germline V gives CDR1 SGHRS, CDR2 YFSETQ. CDR3 loop: CASSLEDAEGPKQETQYF. In DNA, the CDR3 is TGCGCCAGCAGCTTGGAGGACGCTGAGGGCCCCAAGCAAGAGACCCAGTACTTC.

Here the CDR3 DNA reads TGTGCCAGCAGCCAACGGACAGGGAACTACGAGCAGTACTTC. It codes for CASSQRTGNYEQYF. V is TRBV7-6 and J is TRBJ2-7; TRBD1 matches 8 bases. The CDR3 extends over 14 amino acids. The germline V gene has CDR1 SGHVS and CDR2 FNYEAQ. J gave up 3 bases and V 5 bases, and 6 bases lay outside the gene matches.

J is TRBJ2-7 and V is TRBV4-2, with TRBD2 identical over 9 bases. V dropped 1 base and J dropped 3; count of bases not matched to a gene: 10. The CDR3 extends over 17 amino acids. Germline CDR1 and CDR2: LGHNA and YNFKEQ. The CDR3 DNA reads as TGTGCCAGCAGCCAAGGCCGCGGTCTAGCGGGAATCTACGAGCAGTACTTC. Translation gives CASSQGRGLAGIYEQYF.

The rearrangement links TRBV6-1 to TRBJ2-1, with no clear D. CDR3 size: 11 residues. The germline gives CDR1 MNHNS, CDR2 SASEGT. V was shortened by 3 bases and J by 12 bases, with 9 bases between the two germline ends. The CDR3 DNA reads TGTGCCAGCAGTGATACCTCGGGGCAGTTCTTC. Translation gives CASSDTSGQFF.

V gene TRBV7-8 combines with J gene TRBJ2-7; TRBD2 aligns across 12 bases. The CDR3 is 15 residues long. Per germline, CDR1 SGHVS and CDR2 FQNEAQ. Trimming cost V 5 bases and J 2 bases; bases outside gene matches: 4. The CDR3 region is CASSPRTSGTYEQYF. Here the CDR3 DNA reads TGTGCCAGCAGCCCCAGGACTAGCGGGACCTACGAGCAGTACTTC.